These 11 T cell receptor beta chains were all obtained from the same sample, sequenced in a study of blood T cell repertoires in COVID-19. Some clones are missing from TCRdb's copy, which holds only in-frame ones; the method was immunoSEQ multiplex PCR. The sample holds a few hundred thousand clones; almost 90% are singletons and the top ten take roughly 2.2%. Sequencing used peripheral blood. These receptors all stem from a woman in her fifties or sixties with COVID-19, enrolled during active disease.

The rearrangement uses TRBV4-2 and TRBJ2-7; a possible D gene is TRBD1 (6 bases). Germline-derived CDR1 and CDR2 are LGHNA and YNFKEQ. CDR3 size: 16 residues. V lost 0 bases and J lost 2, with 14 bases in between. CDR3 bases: TGTGCCAGCAGCCAAGATGTCTCCAGGGGTACCTACGAGCAGTACTTC. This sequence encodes CASSQDVSRGTYEQYF.

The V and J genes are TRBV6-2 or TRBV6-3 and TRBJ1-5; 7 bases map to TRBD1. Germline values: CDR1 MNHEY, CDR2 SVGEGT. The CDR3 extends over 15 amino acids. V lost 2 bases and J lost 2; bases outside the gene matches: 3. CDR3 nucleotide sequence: TGTGCCAGCAGTTACGACAGGGCCGGCAATCAGCCCCAGCATTTT. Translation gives CASSYDRAGNQPQHF.

This chain's CDR3 is CASSLRQGGTEAFF. The CDR3 region has the DNA TGTGCCAGCAGCTTACGACAGGGAGGTACTGAAGCTTTCTTT. The gene calls are TRBV7-9 and TRBJ1-1; 7 bases map to TRBD1. Germline values: CDR1 SEHNR, CDR2 FQNEAQ (reference sequence). J gave up 5 bases and V 2 bases, and 5 bases lay outside the gene matches. This CDR3 contains 14 residues.

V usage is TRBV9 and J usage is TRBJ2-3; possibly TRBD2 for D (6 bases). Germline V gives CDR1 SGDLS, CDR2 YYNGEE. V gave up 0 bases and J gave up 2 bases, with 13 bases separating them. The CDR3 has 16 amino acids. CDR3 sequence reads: CASSVAVSGDTDTQYF. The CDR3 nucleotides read TGTGCCAGCAGCGTAGCGGTTAGCGGAGACACAGATACGCAGTATTTT.

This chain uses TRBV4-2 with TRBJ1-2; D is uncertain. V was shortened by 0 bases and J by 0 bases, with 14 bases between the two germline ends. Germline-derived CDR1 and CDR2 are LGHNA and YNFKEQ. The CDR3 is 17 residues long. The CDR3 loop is CASSQDRIGVSNYGYTF. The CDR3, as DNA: TGTGCCAGCAGCCAAGATAGGATCGGGGTATCTAACTATGGCTACACCTTC.

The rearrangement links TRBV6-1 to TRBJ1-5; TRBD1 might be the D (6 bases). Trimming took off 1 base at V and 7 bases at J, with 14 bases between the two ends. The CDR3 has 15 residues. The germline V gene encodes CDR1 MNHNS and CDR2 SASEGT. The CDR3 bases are TGTGCCAGCAGTGAAGATTGGGGGCCGGAACAGCCCCAGCATTTT. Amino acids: CASSEDWGPEQPQHF.

In DNA, the CDR3 is TGTGCCAGCAGCGTAGACGGACAGGGGTTTAGAAACACCATATATTTT. This encodes CASSVDGQGFRNTIYF. The J gene is TRBJ1-3, the V gene TRBV9; 9 positions agree with TRBD1. CDR1 and CDR2 (germline): SGDLS, YYNGEE. Germline trimming cut 0 bases from V and 5 bases from J; bases unmatched to any gene: 6. The CDR3 consists of 16 residues.

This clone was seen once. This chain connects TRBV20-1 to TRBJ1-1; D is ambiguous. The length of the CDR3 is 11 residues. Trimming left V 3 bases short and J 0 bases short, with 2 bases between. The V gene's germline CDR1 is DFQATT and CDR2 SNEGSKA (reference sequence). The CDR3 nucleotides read TGCAGTGCTAGCATGAACACTGAAGCTTTCTTT. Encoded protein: CSASMNTEAFF.

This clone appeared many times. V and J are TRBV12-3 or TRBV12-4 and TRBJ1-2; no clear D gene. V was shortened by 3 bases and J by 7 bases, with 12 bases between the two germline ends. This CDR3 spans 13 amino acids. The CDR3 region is CASSFNGKGGYTF. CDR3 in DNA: TGTGCCAGCAGTTTTAACGGGAAGGGTGGCTACACCTTC.

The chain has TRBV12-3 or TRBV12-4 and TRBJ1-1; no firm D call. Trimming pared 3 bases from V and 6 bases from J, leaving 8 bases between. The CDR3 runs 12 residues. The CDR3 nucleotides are TGTGCCAGCAGTTTCGGGGTGCCTGAAGCTTTCTTT. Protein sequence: CASSFGVPEAFF.

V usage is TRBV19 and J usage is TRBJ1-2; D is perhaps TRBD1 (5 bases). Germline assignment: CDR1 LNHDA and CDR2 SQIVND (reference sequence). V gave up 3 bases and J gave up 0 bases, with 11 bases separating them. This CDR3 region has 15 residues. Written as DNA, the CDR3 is TGTGCCAGTAGTATCCTGGGGGGACCTAACTATGGCTACACCTTC. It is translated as CASSILGGPNYGYTF.